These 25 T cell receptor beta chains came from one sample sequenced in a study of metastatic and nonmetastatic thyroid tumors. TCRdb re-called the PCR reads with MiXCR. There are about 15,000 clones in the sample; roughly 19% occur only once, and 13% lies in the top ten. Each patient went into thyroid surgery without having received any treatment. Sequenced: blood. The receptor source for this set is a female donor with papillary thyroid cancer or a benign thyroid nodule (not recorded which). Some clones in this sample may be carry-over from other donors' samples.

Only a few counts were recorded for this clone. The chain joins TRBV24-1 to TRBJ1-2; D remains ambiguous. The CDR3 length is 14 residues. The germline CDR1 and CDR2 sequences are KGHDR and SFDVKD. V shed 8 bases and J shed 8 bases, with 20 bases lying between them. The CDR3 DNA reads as TGTGCCACCAAGATATATTACCGTTATATGGGCTACACCTTC. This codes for CATKIYYRYMGYTF.

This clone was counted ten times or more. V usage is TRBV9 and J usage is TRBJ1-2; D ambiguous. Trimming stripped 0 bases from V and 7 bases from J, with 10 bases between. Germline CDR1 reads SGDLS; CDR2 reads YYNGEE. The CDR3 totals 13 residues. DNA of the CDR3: TGTGCCAGCAGCGTAGGTCAGGTCGGTGGCTACACCTTC. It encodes CASSVGQVGGYTF. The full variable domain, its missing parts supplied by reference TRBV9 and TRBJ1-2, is DSGVTQTPKHLITATGQRVTLRCSPRSGDLSVYWYQQSLDQGLQFLIQYYNGEERAKGNILERFSAQQFPDLHSELNLSSLELGDSALYFCASSVGQVGGYTFGSGTRLTVV.

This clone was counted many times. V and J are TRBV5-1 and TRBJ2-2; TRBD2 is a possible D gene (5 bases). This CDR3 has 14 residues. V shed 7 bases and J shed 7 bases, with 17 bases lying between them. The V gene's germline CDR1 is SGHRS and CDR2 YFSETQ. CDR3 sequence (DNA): TGCGCCAGCTCCTTAGTGGGAGAAGGCGGGGAGCTGTTTTTT. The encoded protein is CASSLVGEGGELFF.

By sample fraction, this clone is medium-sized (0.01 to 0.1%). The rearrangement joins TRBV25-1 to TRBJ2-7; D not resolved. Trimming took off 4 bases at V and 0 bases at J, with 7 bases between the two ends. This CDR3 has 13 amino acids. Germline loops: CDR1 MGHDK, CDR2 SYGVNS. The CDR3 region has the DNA TGTGCCAGCAGTGGGCGGAGCTCCTACGAGCAGTACTTC. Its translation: CASSGRSSYEQYF.

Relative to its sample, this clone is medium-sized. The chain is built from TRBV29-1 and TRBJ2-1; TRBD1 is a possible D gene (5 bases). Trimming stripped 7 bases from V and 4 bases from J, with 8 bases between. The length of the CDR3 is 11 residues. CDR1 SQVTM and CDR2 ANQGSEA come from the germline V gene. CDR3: CSATDYNEQFF. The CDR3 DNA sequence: TGCAGCGCGACAGATTACAATGAGCAGTTCTTC.

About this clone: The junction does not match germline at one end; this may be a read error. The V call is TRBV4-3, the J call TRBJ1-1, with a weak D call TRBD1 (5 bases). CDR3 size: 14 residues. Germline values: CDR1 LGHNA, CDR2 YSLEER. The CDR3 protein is CANSQATASTEVFF. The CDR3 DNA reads TGCGCCAACAGCCAAGCGACAGCTTCGACTGAAGTTTTCTTT.

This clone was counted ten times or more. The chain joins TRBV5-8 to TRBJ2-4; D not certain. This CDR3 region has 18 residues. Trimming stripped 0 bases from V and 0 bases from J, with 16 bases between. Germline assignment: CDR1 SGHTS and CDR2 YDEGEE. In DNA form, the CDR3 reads TGTGCCAGCAGCTTGGGGATCTCCCGTGAAATAGCCAAAAACATTCAGTACTTC. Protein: CASSLGISREIAKNIQYF. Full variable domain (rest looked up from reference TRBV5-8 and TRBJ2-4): EAGVTQSPTHLIKTRGQQATLRCSPISGHTSVYWYQQALGLGLQFLLWYDEGEERNRGNFPPRFSGRQFPNYSSELNVNALELEDSALYLCASSLGISREIAKNIQYFGAGTRLSVL.

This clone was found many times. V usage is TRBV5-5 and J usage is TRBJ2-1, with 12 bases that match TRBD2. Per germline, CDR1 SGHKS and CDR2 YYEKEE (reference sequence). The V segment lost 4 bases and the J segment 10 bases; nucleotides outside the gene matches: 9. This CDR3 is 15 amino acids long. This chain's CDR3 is CASSPEGTSGWEQFF. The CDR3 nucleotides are TGTGCCAGCAGCCCTGAAGGGACTAGCGGGTGGGAGCAGTTCTTC.

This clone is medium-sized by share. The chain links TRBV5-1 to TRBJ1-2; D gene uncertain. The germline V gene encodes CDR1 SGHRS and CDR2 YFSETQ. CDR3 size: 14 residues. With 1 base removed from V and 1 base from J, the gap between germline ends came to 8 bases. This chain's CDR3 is CASSLTQDNYGYTF. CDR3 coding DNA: TGCGCCAGCAGCTTGACACAAGATAACTATGGCTACACCTTC.

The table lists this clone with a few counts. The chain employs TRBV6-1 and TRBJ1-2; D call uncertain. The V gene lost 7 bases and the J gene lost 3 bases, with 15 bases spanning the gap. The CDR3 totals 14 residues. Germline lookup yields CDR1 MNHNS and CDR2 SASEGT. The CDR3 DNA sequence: TGTGCCAGCACCACCTCGTGGTCTGACTATGGCTACACCTTC. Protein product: CASTTSWSDYGYTF.

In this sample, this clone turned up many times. The CDR3 is CASSLTGSDTEAFF. The CDR3 DNA reads as TGCGCCAGCAGCTTGACAGGGTCGGACACTGAAGCTTTCTTT. The chain carries TRBV5-1 and TRBJ1-1, with D perhaps matching TRBD1 (6 bases). Germline values: CDR1 SGHRS, CDR2 YFSETQ. Deletions cut 1 base from V and 3 bases from J, with 10 bases between. The CDR3 is 14 residues long.

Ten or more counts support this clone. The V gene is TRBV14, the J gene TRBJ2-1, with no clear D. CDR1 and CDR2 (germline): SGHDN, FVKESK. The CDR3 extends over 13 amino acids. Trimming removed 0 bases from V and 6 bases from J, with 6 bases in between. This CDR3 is CASSQDATNEQFF. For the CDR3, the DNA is TGTGCCAGCAGCCAAGACGCAACCAATGAGCAGTTCTTC.

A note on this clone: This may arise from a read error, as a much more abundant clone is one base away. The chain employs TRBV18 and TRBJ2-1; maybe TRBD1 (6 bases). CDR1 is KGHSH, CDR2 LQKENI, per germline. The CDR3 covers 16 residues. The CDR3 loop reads CASSPPKRGIYSEQFF. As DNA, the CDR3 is TGTGCCAGCTCACCACCGAAAAGGGGGATCTACAGTGAGCAGTTCTTC. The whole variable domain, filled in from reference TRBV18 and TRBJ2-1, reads NAGVMQNPRHLVRRRGQEARLRCSPMKGHSHVYWYRQLPEEGLKFMVYLQKENIIDESGMPKERFSAEFPKEGPSILRIQQVVRGDSAAYFCASSPPKRGIYSEQFFGPGTRLTVL.

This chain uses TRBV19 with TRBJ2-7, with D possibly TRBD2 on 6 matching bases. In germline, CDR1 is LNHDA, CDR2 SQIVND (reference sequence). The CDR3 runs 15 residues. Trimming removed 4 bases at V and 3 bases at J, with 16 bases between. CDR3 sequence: CASSTLEAGNYEQYF. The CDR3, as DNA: TGTGCCAGTAGTACCCTAGAGGCGGGAAACTACGAGCAGTACTTC.

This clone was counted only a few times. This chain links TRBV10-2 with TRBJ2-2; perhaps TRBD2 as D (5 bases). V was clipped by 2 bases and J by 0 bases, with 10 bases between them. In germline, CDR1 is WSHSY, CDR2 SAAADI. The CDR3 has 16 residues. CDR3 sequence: CASSEVGGPNTGELFF. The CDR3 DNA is TGCGCCAGCAGTGAGGTGGGCGGGCCGAACACCGGGGAGCTGTTTTTT.

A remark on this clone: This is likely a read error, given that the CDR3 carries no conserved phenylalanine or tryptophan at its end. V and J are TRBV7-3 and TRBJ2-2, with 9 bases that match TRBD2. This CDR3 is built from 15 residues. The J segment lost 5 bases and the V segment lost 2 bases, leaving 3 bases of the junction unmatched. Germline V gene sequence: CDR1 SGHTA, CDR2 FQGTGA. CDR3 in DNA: TGTGCCAGCAGCTTAGAAGCGGGAGGAACCGGGGAGCTGTTTTCT. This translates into CASSLEAGGTGELFS.

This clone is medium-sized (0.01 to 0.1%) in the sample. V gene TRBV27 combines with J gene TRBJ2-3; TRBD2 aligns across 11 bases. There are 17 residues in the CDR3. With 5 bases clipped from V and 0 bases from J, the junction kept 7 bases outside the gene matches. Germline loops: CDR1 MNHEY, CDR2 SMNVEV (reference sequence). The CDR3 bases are TGTGCCAGCAGTCCATGGACTAGCGGGTCTAGCACAGATACGCAGTATTTT. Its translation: CASSPWTSGSSTDTQYF.

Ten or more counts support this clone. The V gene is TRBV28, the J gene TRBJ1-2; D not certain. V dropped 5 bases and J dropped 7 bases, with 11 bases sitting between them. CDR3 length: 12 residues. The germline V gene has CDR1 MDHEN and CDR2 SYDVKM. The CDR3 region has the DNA TGTGCCAGCAGTCGCCTATCCGGTGGCTACACCTTC. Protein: CASSRLSGGYTF.

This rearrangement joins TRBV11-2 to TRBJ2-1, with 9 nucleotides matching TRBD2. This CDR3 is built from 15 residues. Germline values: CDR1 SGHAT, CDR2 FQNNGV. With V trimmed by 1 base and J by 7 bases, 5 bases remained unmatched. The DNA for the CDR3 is TGTGCCAGCAGCTTAGGCGGGAGGGCGCAGAATGAGCAGTTCTTC. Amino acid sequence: CASSLGGRAQNEQFF.

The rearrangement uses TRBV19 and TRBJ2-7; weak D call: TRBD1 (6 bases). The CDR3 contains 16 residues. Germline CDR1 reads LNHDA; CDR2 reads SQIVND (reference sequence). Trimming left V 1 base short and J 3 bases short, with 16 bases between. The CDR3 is CASSIAPTGLHYEQYF. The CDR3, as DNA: TGTGCCAGTAGTATAGCCCCCACAGGGTTGCACTACGAGCAGTACTTC.

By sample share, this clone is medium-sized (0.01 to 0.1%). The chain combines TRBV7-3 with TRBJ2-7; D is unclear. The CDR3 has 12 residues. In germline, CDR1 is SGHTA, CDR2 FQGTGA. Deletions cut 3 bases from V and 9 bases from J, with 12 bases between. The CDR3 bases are TGTGCCAGCAGCTTCAAGTGGTGGACGCAGTACTTC. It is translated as CASSFKWWTQYF.

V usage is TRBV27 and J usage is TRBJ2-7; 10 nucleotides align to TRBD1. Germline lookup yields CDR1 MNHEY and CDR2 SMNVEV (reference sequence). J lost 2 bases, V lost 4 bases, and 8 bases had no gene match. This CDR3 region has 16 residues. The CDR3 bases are TGTGCCAGCAGTTCTGCGGGACAGGGGATTCCCTACGAGCAGTACTTC. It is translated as CASSSAGQGIPYEQYF.

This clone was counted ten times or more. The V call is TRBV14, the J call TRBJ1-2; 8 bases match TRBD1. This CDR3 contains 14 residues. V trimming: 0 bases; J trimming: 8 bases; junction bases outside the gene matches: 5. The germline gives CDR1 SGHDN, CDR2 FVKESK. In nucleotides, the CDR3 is TGTGCCAGCAGCCAAGATTGGACAGGGATCGGCTACACCTTC. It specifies CASSQDWTGIGYTF.

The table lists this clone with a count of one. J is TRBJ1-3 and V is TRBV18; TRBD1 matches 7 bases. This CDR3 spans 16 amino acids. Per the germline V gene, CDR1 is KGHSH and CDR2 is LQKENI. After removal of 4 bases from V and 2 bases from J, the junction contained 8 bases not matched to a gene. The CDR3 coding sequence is TGTGCCAGCTCACGAGACCTACAGGGGCCTGGAAACACCATATATTTT. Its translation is CASSRDLQGPGNTIYF. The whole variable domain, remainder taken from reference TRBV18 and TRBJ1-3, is NAGVMQNPRHLVRRRGQEARLRCSPMKGHSHVYWYRQLPEEGLKFMVYLQKENIIDESGMPKERFSAEFPKEGPSILRIQQVVRGDSAAYFCASSRDLQGPGNTIYFGEGSWLTVV.

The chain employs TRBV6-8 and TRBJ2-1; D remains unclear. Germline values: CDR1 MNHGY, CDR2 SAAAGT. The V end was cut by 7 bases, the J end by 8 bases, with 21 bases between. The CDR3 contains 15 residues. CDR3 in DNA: TGTGCCAGCAAAGTTAAGGGAATTACCTCGTATGAGCAGTTCTTC. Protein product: CASKVKGITSYEQFF.